This TCR beta chain is from a study of cytomegalovirus exposure and HLA in healthy donors (dated 2017 in TCRdb). Study-wide context: In an earlier analysis of 587 of the donors, 250 to 350 Gb of sequence data and 120 million or so unique TCR beta sequences from some 170 million T cells were reported. In the later analysis, no new phenotypic data were used to find candidate immune exposures; instead, reliance was placed on TCR beta sequences and their occurrence across donors. The aim of the study was to test whether cataloging public T cell receptors could identify signatures of past pathogen exposure. Of the approximately 400 genotyped donors, 75% to 85% were placed in the genetic ancestry cluster associated with self-reported Caucasian donors. The study used immunosequencing to profile the T cell repertoires of about 670 subjects and linked those repertoires to cytomegalovirus serostatus. Because of strong linkage in the cohort, roughly five DR-DQ haplotypes were treated as single units for association and clustering. An earlier analysis of 587 of the donors used high-throughput TCR beta sequencing to judge whether each TCR beta V gene segment behaved as functional or pseudogenic. Donor age, sex, ethnicity and CMV serostatus were collected together with the repertoire data. The number of typed donors differed by locus: about 629-630 for A, B, C, DRB1 and DQB1; approximately 540 for DQA1; 600 to 610 for DPA1; and about 450 for DPB1. Among almost 400 genotyped donors of the cohort, an average of approximately 240,000 unique TCR beta nucleotide sequences were sequenced per donor, roughly 18% of them non-productive. HLA typing included class I and class II loci at four-digit resolution. A later genetic analysis used genome-wide SNP genotypes for about 65% of the roughly 700 donors, treating that subset as a discovery cohort. Approximately 300 gigabases of sequencing data and tens of millions of unique TCR sequences were included in an early release covering over 600 HLA-typed donors. Along with the approximately 700-subject first cohort, a separate validation cohort of approximately 110 different subjects was used. All discovery cohort repertoires had been generated on a single sequencing platform. A later analysis re-examined previously published TCR beta repertoires from 610 or so donors and added high-resolution HLA genotyping to investigate patterns of TCR occurrence. To predict cytomegalovirus infection status, the study combined high-throughput TCR immunosequencing, statistical association of individual TCRs with disease status, and machine learning.

A remark on this clone: It has no known antigen specificity. The sample holds no much larger clone one base away, and base qualities are not on file.

CDR1 and CDR2 are read off the germline V gene as MDHEN and SYDVKM. Trimming takes 1 base off V and 12 bases off J; junction bases not matched to a gene: 13. The CDR3 has 15 amino acids, counting the end cysteine and phenylalanine. Of all the DNA, just the CDR3 is kept, 45 bases in frame from base 1. The cohort was made up of 500 to 800 healthy bone marrow donors. At the time of sampling, every cohort member was nominally healthy, though immune exposures that went unrecorded were likely present. The donor was CMV seronegative and belonged to the group of approximately 320 seronegative cohort members. A peripheral blood sample was provided by each donor, and peripheral blood mononuclear cells were used for TCR beta sequencing. Genomic DNA was extracted from the blood cell samples with the Qiagen DNeasy Blood Extraction Kit. What the research found in general, with its limitations: When HLA alleles, especially DR and DQ, strongly co-occurred, attributing TCR associations to individual alleles was difficult. In a later analysis, the rate of TCR association differed among HLA loci, with DRB1 alleles having the most associated TCRs and HLA-C alleles having the fewest. In a later genetic analysis, fewer N-insertions in productive TCRs were reported among donors in an Asian-associated ancestry cluster than the approximately 670-donor mean. A later genetic analysis associated a missense DCLRE1C variant with V-gene and J-gene trimming of TCR beta chains, and an independent cohort replicated the association. The only immune exposure information available for the cohort was CMV serostatus. Most TCR sequences were seen in very few donors, while some public TCRs were found in many individuals. A group of highly shared sequence variants was considered likely to be a technical artifact of the sequencing pipeline. The authors suggested that the approach could potentially be generalized to other disease states and immunological phenotypes. Roughly 15 rarely observed V segments, including chromosome 9 orphons, were excluded from the earlier analysis of a few hundred of the donors because counts were too low. A further reported finding was that TCR beta sequences accurately predicted the HLA-A and HLA-B alleles for most subjects in the first cohort. The classifier was reported to diagnose cytomegalovirus status with high specificity and sensitivity in both the original and validation cohorts. Several of the top co-occurrence clusters appeared to be linked to parvovirus B19, influenza, CMV and Epstein-Barr virus, according to a later analysis. Correlated functional status among segregating V segments might be attributable to linkage disequilibrium, but an unknown experimental factor could not be ruled out. A later analysis found that most CMV-associated TCR beta chains appeared HLA-restricted, with HLA associations seemingly driven largely by CMV exposure. In vitro tests confirmed that a few of the cytomegalovirus-associated TCR beta chains recognize cytomegalovirus antigens. The cohort was sequenced for TCR beta chains only, and without alpha or paired-chain data the features that could be detected were limited. The study gave a list of 150 to 200 TCR beta chains associated with cytomegalovirus. Specific HLA alleles were associated with over 15,000 TCR beta sequences at a false discovery rate of 0.05 in a later analysis. Because HLA typing was missing for some donors at each locus, association tests included only the typed subset. In an earlier analysis of roughly 500 of the donors, most TCR beta V segments appeared in productive rearrangements about 87% or about 30% of the time, broadly matching IMGT annotations. The 87-base-pair reads could not distinguish some IMGT-functional V segments, including TRBV6-2 and TRBV6-3, so those segments were excluded. Presence/absence analyses assumed roughly uniform sequencing depth across donors, an assumption that may not hold. A later analysis found that HLA-associated TCR beta chains were more clonally expanded and had lower generation probabilities than equally common non-associated chains.

The method was the immunoSEQ multiplex PCR assay. For the multiplex PCR, a mixture combining 60 forward primers for TCR Vbeta segments and 13 reverse primers for TCR Jbeta segments was used. The CDR3 region of rearranged TCR beta genes was amplified from genomic DNA with a multiplex PCR assay. The Illumina HiSeq System was used to sequence the amplified TCR beta libraries as 87-base-pair reads. The original pipeline was this. A later analysis tallied 75 million to 95 million unique TCR beta chains across the roughly 610 repertoires, and approximately 12 million of those chains were shared by two or more donors. Raw reads were error-corrected and collapsed into unique sequences with a nearest-neighbor algorithm that merged closely related sequences to remove PCR and sequencing errors. V, D and J gene segments were assigned by aligning CDR3 sequences to IMGT reference sequences. For a sequence to be retained, a match of at least six nucleotides to both a V gene segment and a J gene segment was required. Rearrangements were called productive when the CDR3 lacked stop codons and stayed in frame with V and J; all others were non-productive. CDR3 was defined by IMGT convention, running from the second conserved V-encoded cysteine to the conserved J-encoded phenylalanine. In an earlier analysis of some 550 of the donors, sequences lacking an unambiguous match to a single V gene segment were excluded. An earlier analysis of around 600 of the donors classified V segments as functional when productive rearrangements were above 56.7% and as segregating when the standard deviation between donors was above 5%. A statistical classification framework was built for diagnosing cytomegalovirus status from the catalog of TCR beta chain sequences. V and J gene assignment, in a later analysis, came from comparing TCR nucleotide sequences with IMGT/GENE-DB human TR gene sequences. Using the TCRdist pipeline, a later analysis assigned CDR3 sequences along with most-parsimonious VDJ recombination scenarios. A later analysis defined each TCR beta chain by its CDR3 amino acid sequence plus V-gene family, and excluded reads lacking a unique V-gene family. As a way to deal with suspected cross-contamination and a sequencing artifact, a later analysis dropped 592 nucleotide sequences that were highly shared and had low generation probability. A later analysis calculated a clonal expansion index for each public chain from normalized within-repertoire ranks of inferred template counts. In a later analysis, generation probabilities were computed using a VDJ recombination model fitted to out-of-frame rearrangements, and the results were checked against IGoR. In a later analysis, TCR-TCR, TCR-HLA and TCR-CMV co-occurrence was scored with hypergeometric tests, and a repertoire-size bias correction was applied to TCR pairs. A later analysis estimated false discovery rates by permuting HLA or CMV assignments 20 times. A later analysis grouped co-occurring TCRs with DBSCAN, adding TCRdist sequence similarity when clustering within HLA-allele-positive subsets. For co-occurrence clustering, repertoires with fewer than 30,000 or more than 120,000 public chains were excluded, along with 4 to 6 repertoires with anomalous nucleotide sharing. TCRdb took over this immuneACCESS table, retaining in-frame rearrangements with V and J assigned. Such tables are incomplete; in checked studies, under half of the missing clones stem from an unresolved V gene, and the remainder is unexplained. Clone size and the V and J calls come from that table; the DNA yielded D and trimming. The sample table contains 150,000 to 200,000 clones; only one count was recorded for 80% to 90% of them. The ten largest clones capture roughly 1.9% of the sample.

Sequencing was done on a sample of PBMCs. The receptor comes from a man younger than 35 in good health and CMV-seronegative. Here the chain combines TRBV28 and TRBJ2-7, and 9 junction bases match TRBD1. The nucleotide sequence reads TGTGCCAGCAGTTTATCTCCGGGACAGGGTCCACGGGGGTACTTC. This gives the protein CASSLSPGQGPRGYF.